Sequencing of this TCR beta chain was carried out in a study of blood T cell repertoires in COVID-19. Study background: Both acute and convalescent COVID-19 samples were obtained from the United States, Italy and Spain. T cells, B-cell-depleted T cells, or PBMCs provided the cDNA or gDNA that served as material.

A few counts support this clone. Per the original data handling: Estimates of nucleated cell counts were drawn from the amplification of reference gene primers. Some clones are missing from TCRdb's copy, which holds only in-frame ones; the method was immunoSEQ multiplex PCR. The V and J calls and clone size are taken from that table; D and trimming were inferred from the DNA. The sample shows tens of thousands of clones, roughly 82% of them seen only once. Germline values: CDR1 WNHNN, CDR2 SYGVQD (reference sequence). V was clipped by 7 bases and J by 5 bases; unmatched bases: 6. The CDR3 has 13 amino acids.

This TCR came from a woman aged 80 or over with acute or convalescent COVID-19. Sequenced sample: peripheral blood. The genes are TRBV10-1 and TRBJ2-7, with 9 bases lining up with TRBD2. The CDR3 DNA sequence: TGCGCCAGCAAGGATAGCGGGAGCAACGAGCAGTACTTC. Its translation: CASKDSGSNEQYF.